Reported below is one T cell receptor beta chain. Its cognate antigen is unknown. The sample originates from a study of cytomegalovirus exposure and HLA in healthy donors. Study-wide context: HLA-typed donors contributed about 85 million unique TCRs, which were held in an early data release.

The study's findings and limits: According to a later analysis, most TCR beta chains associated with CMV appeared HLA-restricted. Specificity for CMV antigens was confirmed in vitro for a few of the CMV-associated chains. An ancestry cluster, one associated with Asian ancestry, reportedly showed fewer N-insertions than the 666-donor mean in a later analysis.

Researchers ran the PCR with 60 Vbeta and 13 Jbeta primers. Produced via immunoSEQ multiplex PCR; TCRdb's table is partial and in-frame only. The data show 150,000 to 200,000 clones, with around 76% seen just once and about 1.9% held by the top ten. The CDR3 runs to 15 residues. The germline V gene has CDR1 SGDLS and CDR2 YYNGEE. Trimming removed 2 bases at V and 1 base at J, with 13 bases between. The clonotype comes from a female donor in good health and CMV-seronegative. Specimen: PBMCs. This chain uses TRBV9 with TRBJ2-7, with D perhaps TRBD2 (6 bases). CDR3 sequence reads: CASSVLPGGSYEQYF. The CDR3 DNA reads TGTGCCAGCAGCGTCCTCCCCGGGGGTTCCTACGAGCAGTACTTC.